This TCR beta chain is drawn from a study of a mutant IDH1 vaccine in newly diagnosed glioma. Whole-study context: All eight of the vaccinations patients received fell in weeks 1, 3, 5, 7, 11, 15, 19 and 23. Patients were started on vaccination 4-6 weeks after radiotherapy alone, or with temozolomide cycles. Pretreatment consisted of radiotherapy, temozolomide, or both, with most receiving both. General study results and limits: Pseudoprogression seemed unrelated to changes in top peripheral T cell clonotypes.

The time point was: week 5, during vaccination. Doses consisted of 300 ug of mutant IDH1 20-mer peptide each, paired with topical imiquimod. Profiled with immunoSEQ multiplex PCR; TCRdb holds only in-frame clones, not every one. Among 45,000 to 60,000 clones, 78% were seen once, and the ten largest hold around 5.2%. V gave up 7 bases and J gave up 1 base, with 19 bases separating them. This CDR3 comprises 16 residues. CDR1 is SGHVS and CDR2 is FQNEAQ in the germline V gene. In the case of this clone: The target antigen is unknown.

This chain connects TRBV7-8 to TRBJ2-5; perhaps TRBD2 as D (6 bases). The clonotype was recovered from a man aged 50 to 59 with glioma. The sample here was PBMCs, taken from a glioma patient whose treatment included an IDH1 peptide vaccine. CDR3 nucleotides: TGTGCCAGCACCCAGAGAGGGCGGGGATCCCAAGAGACCCAGTACTTC. Translation gives CASTQRGRGSQETQYF.